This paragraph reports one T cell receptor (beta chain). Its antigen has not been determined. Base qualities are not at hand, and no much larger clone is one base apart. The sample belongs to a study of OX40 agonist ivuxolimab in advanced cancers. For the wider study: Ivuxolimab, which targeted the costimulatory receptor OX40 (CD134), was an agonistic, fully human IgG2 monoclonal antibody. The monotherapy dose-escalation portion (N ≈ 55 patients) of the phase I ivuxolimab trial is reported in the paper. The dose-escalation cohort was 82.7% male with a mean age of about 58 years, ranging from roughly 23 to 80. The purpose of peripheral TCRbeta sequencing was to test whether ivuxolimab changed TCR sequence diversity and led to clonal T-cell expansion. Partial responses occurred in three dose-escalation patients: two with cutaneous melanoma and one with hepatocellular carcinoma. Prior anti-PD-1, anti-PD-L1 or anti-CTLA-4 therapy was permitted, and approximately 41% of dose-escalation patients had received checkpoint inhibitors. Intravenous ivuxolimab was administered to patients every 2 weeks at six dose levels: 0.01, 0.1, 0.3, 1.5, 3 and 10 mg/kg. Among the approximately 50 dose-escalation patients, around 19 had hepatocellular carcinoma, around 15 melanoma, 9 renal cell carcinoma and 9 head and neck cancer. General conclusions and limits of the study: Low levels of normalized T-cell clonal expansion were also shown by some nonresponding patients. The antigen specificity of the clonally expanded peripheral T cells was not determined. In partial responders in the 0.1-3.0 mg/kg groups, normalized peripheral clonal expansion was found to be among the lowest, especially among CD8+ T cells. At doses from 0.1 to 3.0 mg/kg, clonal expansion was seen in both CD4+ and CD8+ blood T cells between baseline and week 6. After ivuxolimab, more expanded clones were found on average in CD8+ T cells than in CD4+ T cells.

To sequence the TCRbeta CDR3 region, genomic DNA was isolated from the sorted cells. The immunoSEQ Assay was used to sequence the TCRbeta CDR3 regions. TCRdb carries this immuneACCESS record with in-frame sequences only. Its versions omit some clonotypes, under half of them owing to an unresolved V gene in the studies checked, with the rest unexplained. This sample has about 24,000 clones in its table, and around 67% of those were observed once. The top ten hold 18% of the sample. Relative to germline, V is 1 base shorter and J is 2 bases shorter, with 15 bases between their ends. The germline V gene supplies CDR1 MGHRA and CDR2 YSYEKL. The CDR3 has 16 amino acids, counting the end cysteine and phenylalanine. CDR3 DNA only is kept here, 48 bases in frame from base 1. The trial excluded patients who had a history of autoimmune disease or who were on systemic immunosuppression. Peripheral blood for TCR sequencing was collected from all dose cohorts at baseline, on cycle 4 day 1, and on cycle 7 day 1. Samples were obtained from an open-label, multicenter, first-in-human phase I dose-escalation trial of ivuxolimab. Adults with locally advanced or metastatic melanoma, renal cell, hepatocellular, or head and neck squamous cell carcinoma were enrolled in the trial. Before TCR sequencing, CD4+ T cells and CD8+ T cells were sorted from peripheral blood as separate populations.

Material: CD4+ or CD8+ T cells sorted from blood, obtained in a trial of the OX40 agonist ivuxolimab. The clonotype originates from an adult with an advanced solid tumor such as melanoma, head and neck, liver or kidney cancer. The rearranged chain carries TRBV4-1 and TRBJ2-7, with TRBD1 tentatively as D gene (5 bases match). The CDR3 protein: CASSQVVLGHPYEQYF. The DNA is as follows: TGCGCCAGCAGCCAAGTCGTCCTTGGACACCCCTACGAGCAGTACTTC.